What follows are 17 T cell receptor beta chains derived from one specimen sequenced in a study of blood T cell repertoires in COVID-19. The protocol was immunoSEQ multiplex PCR, while the TCRdb copy is restricted to in-frame clones and leaves out a portion. This table holds 290,000 or so clones, approximately 78% found once. The sequenced sample consisted of PBMCs or T cells enriched from blood (not recorded which). Source of these receptors: a man aged 35 to 55 who had been exposed to COVID-19.

J is TRBJ2-7 and V is TRBV7-9; TRBD1 matches at 9 bases. CDR3 length: 19 amino acids. Germline-derived CDR1 and CDR2 are SEHNR and FQNEAQ (reference sequence). Trimming cost V 0 bases and J 5 bases; bases outside gene matches: 17. The CDR3 spells CASSLARWVRDRVINEQYF. The CDR3 nucleotides read TGTGCCAGCAGCTTAGCGCGGTGGGTGAGGGACAGGGTGATCAACGAGCAGTACTTC.

This clone appeared a single time. The rearrangement joins TRBV9 to TRBJ1-1; possibly TRBD1 for D (5 bases). This CDR3 region has 14 residues. CDR1 SGDLS and CDR2 YYNGEE come from the germline V gene. V was trimmed by 0 bases and J by 5 bases, leaving 11 bases between them. CDR3 in amino acids: CASSVVQGRTEAFF. The CDR3 DNA reads as TGTGCCAGCAGCGTAGTGCAGGGTAGGACTGAAGCTTTCTTT.

V and J are TRBV3-1 (or the pseudogene TRBV3-2) and TRBJ2-5; D uncertain. The CDR3 totals 14 residues. The V end was cut by 0 bases, the J end by 5 bases, with 10 bases between. In germline, CDR1 is LGHDT, CDR2 YNNKEL (reference sequence). CDR3 DNA sequence: TGTGCCAGCAGCCAAGATCTTGTTTCGGAGACCCAGTACTTC. Translation: CASSQDLVSETQYF.

In its sample, this clone was seen a few times. The chain recombines TRBV6-5 with TRBJ2-3; 9 nucleotides align to TRBD2. This CDR3 is built from 14 residues. The germline V gene has CDR1 MNHEY and CDR2 SVGAGI. V shed 6 bases, J shed 3 bases, and the junction held 4 bases outside the gene matches. The chain's CDR3 is CASSLSGRTDTQYF. In nucleotides, the CDR3 is TGTGCCAGCAGCCTTAGCGGGAGAACAGATACGCAGTATTTT.

This clone showed up just once. This sequence joins TRBV7-3 and TRBJ1-2, with 9 bases that match TRBD1. Looked up from germline, CDR1 is SGHTA and CDR2 is FQGTGA. With V trimmed by 5 bases and J by 8 bases, 9 bases remained unmatched. The CDR3 runs 14 residues. In nucleotides, the CDR3 is TGTGCCAGCAGCATAGGACAGGGGCTGGGAGGCTACACCTTC. Protein sequence: CASSIGQGLGGYTF.

The chain has TRBV10-3 and TRBJ2-7; unclear D gene. Germline V gives CDR1 ENHRY, CDR2 SYGVKD. This CDR3 is built from 14 residues. V was pared by 3 bases and J by 1 base, with 10 bases between. The CDR3 protein is CAISDRVGSYEQYF. The CDR3 DNA is TGTGCCATCAGTGACCGGGTTGGTTCCTACGAGCAGTACTTC.

The V gene is TRBV10-3, the J gene TRBJ2-2; D is ambiguous. Germline lookup yields CDR1 ENHRY and CDR2 SYGVKD. Deletions cut 6 bases from V and 0 bases from J, with 8 bases between. This CDR3 is built from 14 residues. The CDR3 DNA sequence: TGTGCCATCAGCCGACTGACGAACACCGGGGAGCTGTTTTTT. It codes for CAISRLTNTGELFF.

The chain has TRBV21-1 and TRBJ1-2; the table's TRBD1 call for D was not verified on the DNA. TRBV21-1 is assigned pseudogene status. This CDR3 is built from 15 residues. CDR3 amino acids: CASSTGTEANYGYTF. The CDR3 DNA follows: TGTGCCAGCAGCACCGGGACAGAAGCTAACTATGGCTACACCTTC.

The chain uses TRBV27 and TRBJ2-7; no reliable D call. Germline lookup yields CDR1 MNHEY and CDR2 SMNVEV (reference sequence). Trimming removed 9 bases from V and 2 bases from J, with 14 bases in between. CDR3 length: 13 residues. The CDR3 sequence: CASWSLSPYEQYF. The CDR3, as DNA: TGTGCCAGTTGGAGCCTCAGCCCCTACGAGCAGTACTTC.

A few counts support this clone. The V gene is TRBV9, the J gene TRBJ1-1; the D gene is possibly TRBD1 (5 bases). Germline V gene data show CDR1 as SGDLS and CDR2 as YYNGEE. Trimming cost V 5 bases and J 5 bases, with 13 bases left between them. The CDR3 consists of 13 residues. The CDR3 spells CASSRTQGTEAFF. The DNA for the CDR3 is TGTGCCAGCAGTCGGACCCAGGGAACTGAAGCTTTCTTT. The full variable domain, its missing parts supplied by reference TRBV9 and TRBJ1-1, is DSGVTQTPKHLITATGQRVTLRCSPRSGDLSVYWYQQSLDQGLQFLIQYYNGEERAKGNILERFSAQQFPDLHSELNLSSLELGDSALYFCASSRTQGTEAFFGQGTRLTVV.

The rearrangement uses TRBV5-1 and TRBJ2-1; 11 bases map to TRBD2. The V and J ends lost 1 base and 4 bases, in that order; junction bases with no gene match: 4. This CDR3 contains 16 residues. Germline CDR1 reads SGHRS; CDR2 reads YFSETQ. CDR3 nucleotide sequence: TGCGCCAGCAGCTTGAGACTAGCGGGACCATACAATGAGCAGTTCTTC. Translating gives CASSLRLAGPYNEQFF.

The chain employs TRBV19 and TRBJ2-3; possibly TRBD1 for D (7 bases). Per the germline V gene, CDR1 is LNHDA and CDR2 is SQIVND (reference sequence). CDR3 length: 13 amino acids. Between the trimmed V and J ends, which lost 6 bases and 11 bases, there was a span of 18 bases. In DNA, the CDR3 is TGTGCCAGTAGCCCAGGGGGATGGCGGGAGCAGTATTTT. It specifies CASSPGGWREQYF.

This clone appeared many times. The rearrangement uses TRBV9 and TRBJ2-7; D unresolved. Germline values: CDR1 SGDLS, CDR2 YYNGEE. The ends were cut back, 4 bases at V and 4 bases at J, with 21 bases in the middle. This CDR3 has 16 amino acids. The CDR3 nucleotides are TGTGCCAGCAGCTCGACACCAGACCAGACCCTTTACGAGCAGTACTTC. Amino acids: CASSSTPDQTLYEQYF. The full variable domain, rest sourced from reference TRBV9 and TRBJ2-7, is DSGVTQTPKHLITATGQRVTLRCSPRSGDLSVYWYQQSLDQGLQFLIQYYNGEERAKGNILERFSAQQFPDLHSELNLSSLELGDSALYFCASSSTPDQTLYEQYFGPGTRLTVT.

As to this clone: One end of the junction fails to match germline, which may point to a read error. The J gene is TRBJ2-7, the V gene TRBV11-2; D is perhaps TRBD1 (5 bases). This CDR3 spans 15 amino acids. CDR1 and CDR2 (germline): SGHAT, FQNNGV. The CDR3 nucleotides are TGTGCCAGCAGCTTCACGCCCAGGGTTTCCTTCGAGCAGTACTTC. Translation: CASSFTPRVSFEQYF.

This chain uses TRBV12-3 or TRBV12-4 with TRBJ2-5; no clear D. V was trimmed by 7 bases and J by 5 bases, leaving 14 bases between them. The CDR3 spans 13 residues. CDR3 in DNA: TGTGCCAGCAAGAGCAGCGATAGGGAGACCCAGTACTTC. This codes for CASKSSDRETQYF.

This chain uses TRBV28 with TRBJ2-7; tentative D call: TRBD1 (6 bases). The CDR3 consists of 16 residues. The germline V gene has CDR1 MDHEN and CDR2 SYDVKM. Trimming pared 5 bases from V and 1 base from J, leaving 18 bases between. This chain's CDR3 is CASSPPGHPLSYEQYF. DNA of the CDR3: TGTGCCAGCAGTCCCCCGGGACACCCACTTTCCTACGAGCAGTACTTC. Supplemented by reference TRBV28 and TRBJ2-7, the full variable domain reads DVKVTQSSRYLVKRTGEKVFLECVQDMDHENMFWYRQDPGLGLRLIYFSYDVKMKEKGDIPEGYSVSREKKERFSLILESASTNQTSMYLCASSPPGHPLSYEQYFGPGTRLTVT.

The chain has TRBV14 and TRBJ2-1; D might be TRBD2 (5 bases). This CDR3 has 13 amino acids. From germline, CDR1 is SGHDN and CDR2 FVKESK. The ends were cut back, 4 bases at V and 6 bases at J, with 10 bases in the middle. Written as DNA, the CDR3 is TGTGCCAGCAGCCCCGGAGGAGGCAATGAGCAGTTCTTC. Its protein product is CASSPGGGNEQFF.